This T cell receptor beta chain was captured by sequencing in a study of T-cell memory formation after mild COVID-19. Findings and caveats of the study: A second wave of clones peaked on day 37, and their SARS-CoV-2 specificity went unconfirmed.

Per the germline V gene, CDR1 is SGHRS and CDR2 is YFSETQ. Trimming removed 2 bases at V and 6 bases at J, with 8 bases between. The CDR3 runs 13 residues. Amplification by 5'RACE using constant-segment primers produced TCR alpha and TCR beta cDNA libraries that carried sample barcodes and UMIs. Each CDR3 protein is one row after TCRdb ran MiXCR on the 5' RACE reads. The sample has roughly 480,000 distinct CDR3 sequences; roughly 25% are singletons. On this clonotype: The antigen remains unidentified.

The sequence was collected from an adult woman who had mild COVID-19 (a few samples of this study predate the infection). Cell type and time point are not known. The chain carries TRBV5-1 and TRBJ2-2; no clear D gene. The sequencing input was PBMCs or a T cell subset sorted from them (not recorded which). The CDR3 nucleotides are TGCGCCAGCAGCTTAGAGCATTCCGGGGAGCTGTTTTTT. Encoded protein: CASSLEHSGELFF.